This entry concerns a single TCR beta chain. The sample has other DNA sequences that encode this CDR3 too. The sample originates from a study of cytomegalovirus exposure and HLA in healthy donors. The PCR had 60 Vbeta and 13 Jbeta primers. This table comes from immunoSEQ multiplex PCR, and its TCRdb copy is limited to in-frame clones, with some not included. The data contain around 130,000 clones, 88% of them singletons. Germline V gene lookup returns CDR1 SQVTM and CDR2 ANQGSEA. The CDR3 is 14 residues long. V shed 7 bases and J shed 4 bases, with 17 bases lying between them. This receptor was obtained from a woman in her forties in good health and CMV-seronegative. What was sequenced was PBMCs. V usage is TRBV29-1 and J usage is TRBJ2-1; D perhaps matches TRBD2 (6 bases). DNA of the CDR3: TGCAGCGGATGTACGGGGGTAGGGTACAATGAGCAGTTCTTC. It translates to CSGCTGVGYNEQFF.